Listed below are T cell receptor beta chains from one sample, sequenced in a study of OX40 agonist ivuxolimab in advanced cancers. Data came from immunoSEQ multiplex PCR; TCRdb stores just in-frame clones and leaves some out. Among about 48,000 clones, about four fifths were seen once, and the ten largest hold 1.5% to 2%. Sequences were derived from CD4+ or CD8+ T cells sorted from blood, sampled in a trial of the OX40 agonist ivuxolimab. The origin of the receptors is an adult with an advanced solid tumor such as melanoma, head and neck, liver or kidney cancer. Both conserved end residues are part of each CDR3. A D gene is named only where the DNA matches it firmly. Clone sizes are given selectively: once, few, many, or a class where the clone is expanded.

D: -; V: TRBV28; J: TRBJ1-5; size: medium-sized; DNA: TGTGCCAGCAACCCTACTCCGGCGCAGGGACGACAGCCCCAGCATTTT; CDR3: CASNPTPAQGRQPQHF
D: -; V: TRBV5-5; J: TRBJ1-1; size: -; DNA: TGTGCCAGCAGCTCCGGACGGGACACTGAAGCTTTCTTT; CDR3: CASSSGRDTEAFF
D: TRBD1; V: TRBV29-1; J: TRBJ1-5; size: few; DNA: TGCAGCGTTGCAGGGGGGCGCGGTCAGCCCCAGCATTTT; CDR3: CSVAGGRGQPQHF
D: -; V: TRBV11-2; J: TRBJ1-3; size: -; DNA: TGTGCCAGCAGCAAGTTTAGGGGAGCTGGAAACACCATATATTTT; CDR3: CASSKFRGAGNTIYF
D: -; V: TRBV6-5; J: TRBJ2-6; size: -; DNA: TGTGCCAGCAGTTTTTCTGGGGCCAACGTCCTGACTTTC; CDR3: CASSFSGANVLTF
D: TRBD1; V: TRBV7-2; J: TRBJ1-5; size: -; DNA: TGTGCCAGCAGTAACCAACAGGGGGGAATGCAGCCCCAGCATTTT; CDR3: CASSNQQGGMQPQHF
D: TRBD1; V: TRBV4-3; J: TRBJ2-7; size: -; DNA: TGCGCCAGCAGCCAAGACACAGGGGGCTACGAGCAGTACTTC; CDR3: CASSQDTGGYEQYF
D: -; V: TRBV2; J: TRBJ1-2; size: -; DNA: TGTGCCAGCACGAGGTCCACAGGCGGAAACTATGGCTACACCTTC; CDR3: CASTRSTGGNYGYTF
D: -; V: TRBV5-6; J: TRBJ1-1; size: few; DNA: TGTGCCAGCAGCTTTGAGGGTACCCAAGCTTTCTTT; CDR3: CASSFEGTQAFF
D: -; V: TRBV19; J: TRBJ2-4; size: few; DNA: TGTGCCAGTAGTATCCGGTCCCCCCCAGGCATTCAGTACTTC; CDR3: CASSIRSPPGIQYF
D: -; V: TRBV5-1; J: TRBJ1-2; size: -; DNA: TGCGCCAGCAGCTCGGAGACAGGAGGGTCGTATGGCTACACCTTC; CDR3: CASSSETGGSYGYTF
D: -; V: TRBV7-2; J: TRBJ2-4; size: -; DNA: TGTGCCAGCAGATATGACTCTGGAAAAGGGAACATTCAGTACTTC; CDR3: CASRYDSGKGNIQYF
D: -; V: TRBV27; J: TRBJ2-7; size: -; DNA: TGTGCCAGCAGTTTATACGCCGGCTCCTACGAGCAGTACTTC; CDR3: CASSLYAGSYEQYF
D: -; V: TRBV6-5; J: TRBJ2-7; size: -; DNA: TGTGCCAGCAGTTACTCGAACAGTTACGAGCAGTACTTC; CDR3: CASSYSNSYEQYF
D: -; V: TRBV18; J: TRBJ2-6; size: -; DNA: TGTGCCAGCTCACCACCGGTCACTGGTGGGGCCAACGTCCTGACTTTC; CDR3: CASSPPVTGGANVLTF
D: TRBD2; V: TRBV6-1; J: TRBJ2-7; size: few; DNA: TGTGCCAGCAGGGGACTAATGGTCCCCTACGAGCAGTACTTC; CDR3: CASRGLMVPYEQYF
D: -; V: TRBV7-2; J: TRBJ2-3; size: -; DNA: TGTGCCAGCAGCTTAGACCCGTCCACAGATACGCAGTATTTT; CDR3: CASSLDPSTDTQYF
D: -; V: TRBV11-2; J: TRBJ2-2; size: -; DNA: TGTGCCAGCAGCTTGGGGGACTTCGGACCCGGGGAGCTGTTTTTT; CDR3: CASSLGDFGPGELFF
D: TRBD1; V: TRBV15; J: TRBJ2-3; size: -; DNA: TGTGCCACCAGCAGAGGGAGGACAGGGGCAGATGCGCAGTATTTT; CDR3: CATSRGRTGADAQYF
D: TRBD2; V: TRBV5-1; J: TRBJ2-1; size: -; DNA: TGCGCCAGCAGCTTGGGGGGACTAGCGGGAGTCAATGAGCAGTTCTTC; CDR3: CASSLGGLAGVNEQFF
D: -; V: TRBV11-2; J: TRBJ2-7; size: -; DNA: TGTGCCAGCAGCAGAGGGGGGGGGTCCTACGAGCAGTACTTC; CDR3: CASSRGGGSYEQYF
D: TRBD2; V: TRBV5-1; J: TRBJ2-1; size: -; DNA: TGCGCCAGCAGCCCCCGAGCGGGAATAAACAATGAGCAGTTCTTC; CDR3: CASSPRAGINNEQFF
D: TRBD2; V: TRBV28; J: TRBJ2-7; size: -; DNA: TGTGCCAGCAGTCCCAGCGGGGGGGCAGGCTACGAGCAGTACTTC; CDR3: CASSPSGGAGYEQYF
D: TRBD2; V: TRBV23-1; J: TRBJ2-1; size: -; DNA: TGCGCCAGCAGTCAATCCGCTAGCGGGGGGGTTGAGCAGTTCTTC; CDR3: CASSQSASGGVEQFF
D: -; V: TRBV28; J: TRBJ2-7; size: once; DNA: TGTGCCAGCACGGACTACTACGAGCAGTACTTC; CDR3: CASTDYYEQYF
D: -; V: TRBV6-5; J: TRBJ2-7; size: few; DNA: TGTGCCAGCAGCCCCAAACAGGGCACCGAGCAGTACTTC; CDR3: CASSPKQGTEQYF
D: -; V: TRBV11-3; J: TRBJ2-1; size: -; DNA: TGTGCCAGCAGCTTAGAAGGGCTTAATGAGCAGTTCTTC; CDR3: CASSLEGLNEQFF
D: -; V: TRBV27; J: TRBJ2-1; size: -; DNA: TGTGCCAGCACCTCAGTTCGAGAGGCCTACAATGAGCAGTTCTTC; CDR3: CASTSVREAYNEQFF
D: -; V: TRBV11-3; J: TRBJ1-6; size: -; DNA: TGTGCCAGCAGCAGGGGCAGGAATTCACCCCTCCACTTT; CDR3: CASSRGRNSPLHF
D: -; V: TRBV11-2; J: TRBJ2-5; size: -; DNA: TGTGCCAGCAGCTTCCCGGGCCAAACCTGGTACTTC; CDR3: CASSFPGQTWYF
D: TRBD2; V: TRBV7-2; J: TRBJ2-1; size: once; DNA: TGTGCCAGCAGTCCAACTAGCGGAGGGGGGTACAATGAGCAGTTCTTC; CDR3: CASSPTSGGGYNEQFF
D: -; V: TRBV6-6; J: TRBJ2-7; size: -; DNA: TGTGCCAGCAGTTACGCCGGGGCCTACGAGCAGTACTTC; CDR3: CASSYAGAYEQYF
D: -; V: TRBV6-5; J: TRBJ1-1; size: -; DNA: TGTGCCAGCAGGGGTGGGGGGTTTAACACTGAAGCTTTCTTT; CDR3: CASRGGGFNTEAFF
D: -; V: TRBV7-9; J: TRBJ2-7; size: -; DNA: TGTGCCAGCAGCTTAGCCACGGGATACGAGCAGTACTTC; CDR3: CASSLATGYEQYF
D: -; V: TRBV11-2; J: TRBJ1-1; size: few; DNA: TGTGCCAGCAGCCCGGTGGGCATGAACACTGAAGCTTTCTTT; CDR3: CASSPVGMNTEAFF
D: -; V: TRBV6-6; J: TRBJ2-7; size: -; DNA: TGTGCCAGCAGTTACGTCGTGGGTCGGGCGGGCGAGCAGTACTTC; CDR3: CASSYVVGRAGEQYF
D: TRBD1; V: TRBV27; J: TRBJ1-2; size: -; DNA: TGTGCCAGCAGTAGGGGACAGGGGAACTATGGCTACACCTTC; CDR3: CASSRGQGNYGYTF
D: -; V: TRBV5-6; J: TRBJ1-1; size: -; DNA: TGTGCCAGCAGCTTGCTGACGCGGGGGGGCGCTAACGTTGAAGCTTTCTTT; CDR3: CASSLLTRGGANVEAFF
D: TRBD2; V: TRBV2; J: TRBJ2-3; size: -; DNA: TGTGCCAGCAGCCGACTAGCGGGAGGGCTGGATACGCAGTATTTT; CDR3: CASSRLAGGLDTQYF
D: -; V: TRBV5-4; J: TRBJ1-3; size: -; DNA: TGTGCCAGCAGTCTCGACGGACCCTCTGGAAACACCATATATTTT; CDR3: CASSLDGPSGNTIYF
D: -; V: TRBV7-3; J: TRBJ2-2; size: -; DNA: TGTGCCAGCAGCCCATCGCGGACCGGGGAGCTGTTTTTT; CDR3: CASSPSRTGELFF
D: -; V: TRBV5-1; J: TRBJ2-7; size: -; DNA: TGCGCCAGCAGCTTGTCAGGCGTAACCCACGAGCAGTACTTC; CDR3: CASSLSGVTHEQYF
D: -; V: TRBV7-3; J: TRBJ2-1; size: -; DNA: TGTGCCAGCAGCTCCGGACACCCTAATGAGCAGTTCTTC; CDR3: CASSSGHPNEQFF
D: -; V: TRBV11-2; J: TRBJ2-7; size: -; DNA: TGTGCCAGCAGCCGGGGGCAGCCAGGGGCGGGCGAGCAGTACTTC; CDR3: CASSRGQPGAGEQYF
D: -; V: TRBV7-2; J: TRBJ1-1; size: -; DNA: TGTGCCAGCAGCTTAGCGGGACTTCTGAACACTGAAGCTTTCTTT; CDR3: CASSLAGLLNTEAFF
D: -; V: TRBV30; J: TRBJ1-1; size: -; DNA: TGTGCCTGGAGTCCAATGAACACTGAAGCTTTCTTT; CDR3: CAWSPMNTEAFF
D: -; V: TRBV7-2; J: TRBJ2-3; size: once; DNA: TGTGCCAGCAGCTCCCCAACACTGGCTCCTTATACGCAGTATTTT; CDR3: CASSSPTLAPYTQYF
D: -; V: TRBV6-6; J: TRBJ2-7; size: -; DNA: TGTGCCACAGGGGCCTCCTACGAGCAGTACTTC; CDR3: CATGASYEQYF
D: TRBD1; V: TRBV9; J: TRBJ2-1; size: -; DNA: TGTGCCAGCAGCGTAGTGGAAAGAGGGACAGGGGGCGGCAATGAGCAGTTCTTC; CDR3: CASSVVERGTGGGNEQFF
D: -; V: TRBV7-2; J: TRBJ2-5; size: -; DNA: TGTGCCAGCAGCTCCCAAGGGACACAGCAAGAGACCCAGTACTTC; CDR3: CASSSQGTQQETQYF
D: -; V: TRBV7-2; J: TRBJ1-1; size: -; DNA: TGTGCCAGCAGCTTAAGGAGATCCGATGAAGCTTTCTTT; CDR3: CASSLRRSDEAFF
D: -; V: TRBV7-3; J: TRBJ2-1; size: -; DNA: TGTGCCAGCAGCCCCGACCCCGGGAATGAGCAGTTCTTC; CDR3: CASSPDPGNEQFF
D: -; V: TRBV10-3; J: TRBJ2-7; size: -; DNA: TGTGCCATCCTGAGCGACAGCTCCTACGAGCAGTACTTC; CDR3: CAILSDSSYEQYF
D: -; V: TRBV5-6; J: TRBJ1-2; size: few; DNA: TGTGCCAGCATTTCTCAGTTGTTTCCGGCTAACTATGGCTACACCTTC; CDR3: CASISQLFPANYGYTF
D: -; V: TRBV28; J: TRBJ2-4; size: -; DNA: TGTGCCAGCACTACAGGAATTGGTAAAAACATTCAGTACTTC; CDR3: CASTTGIGKNIQYF